This T cell receptor (beta chain) was found in a study of PD-L1 blockade in urothelial cancer. Documented time point: pretreatment peripheral blood. Some clones are missing from TCRdb's copy, which holds only in-frame ones; the method was immunoSEQ multiplex PCR. The sample lists about 50,000 clones; less than 85% were seen once. The trim removed 6 bases at V and 6 bases at J, leaving 14 bases unmatched. The germline V gene has CDR1 MNHEY and CDR2 SMNVEV (reference sequence). CDR3 length equals 17 residues. V is TRBV27 and J is TRBJ2-1, with 10 nucleotides matching TRBD2. The receptor was isolated from a man between 65 and 85 years old with urothelial cancer. The sequenced sample was PBMCs, obtained around atezolizumab (anti-PD-L1) treatment. The CDR3 loop is CASRPASGGAYSNEQFF. In DNA form, the CDR3 reads TGTGCCAGCAGACCAGCTAGCGGGGGAGCTTATAGCAATGAGCAGTTCTTC.